This TCR beta chain was captured in a study of blood T cell repertoires in COVID-19. At the level of the study: Whether acute or convalescent, the COVID-19 samples came from the United States, Italy and Spain.

Original processing notes: The authors estimated nucleated cell counts from reference gene primer amplification. The table came from immunoSEQ multiplex PCR; TCRdb's copy has only in-frame clones and leaves some out. That table supplies the V and J calls and clone size; D and trimming were determined from the DNA. The table lists approximately 400,000 clones, 70% to 85% of them singletons. This clone showed up just once. Per the germline V gene, CDR1 is LNHDA and CDR2 is SQIVND (reference sequence). Trimming cost V 7 bases and J 5 bases; bases outside gene matches: 16. The CDR3 sequence is 18 residues long.

Sequenced sample: peripheral blood. The chain carries TRBV19 and TRBJ2-5; 13 bases agree with TRBD2. This TCR was sampled from a human donor with acute or convalescent COVID-19. The donor label of this sample is uncertain. In DNA form, the CDR3 reads TGTGCCAGTAATCCCGATCCTGGACTAGCGGGAGTAATGGAGACCCAGTACTTC. Translation: CASNPDPGLAGVMETQYF.